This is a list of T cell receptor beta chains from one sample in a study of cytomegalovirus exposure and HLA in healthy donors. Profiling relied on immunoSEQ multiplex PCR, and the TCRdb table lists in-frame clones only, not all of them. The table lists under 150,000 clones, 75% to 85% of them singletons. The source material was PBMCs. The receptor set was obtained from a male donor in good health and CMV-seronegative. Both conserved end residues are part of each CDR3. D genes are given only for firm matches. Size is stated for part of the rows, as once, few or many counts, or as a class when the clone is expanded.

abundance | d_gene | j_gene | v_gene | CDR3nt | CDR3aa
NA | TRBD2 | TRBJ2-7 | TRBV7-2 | TGTGCCAGCAGCTCTCGGCTCATCGGGGGGGAGCAGTACTTC | CASSSRLIGGEQYF
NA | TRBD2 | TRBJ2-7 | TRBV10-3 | TGTGCCATCAGTGAGTCGGTTGGGACTAGCGGAGCCTACGAGCAGTACTTC | CAISESVGTSGAYEQYF
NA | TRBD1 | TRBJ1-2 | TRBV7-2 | TGTGCCAGCAGCTTTACAGGGGGCCCGGACTATGGCTACACCTTC | CASSFTGGPDYGYTF
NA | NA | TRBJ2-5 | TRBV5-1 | TGCGCCAGCAGACCTACAGGGACCCGAGGAGTGACCCAGTACTTC | CASRPTGTRGVTQYF
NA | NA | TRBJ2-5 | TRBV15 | TGTGCCACCAGCAGAGTGACAGAAGAGACCCAGTACTTC | CATSRVTEETQYF
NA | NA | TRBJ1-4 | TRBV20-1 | TGCAGTGCTAGTGATCAGGGAAAACTGTTTTTT | CSASDQGKLFF
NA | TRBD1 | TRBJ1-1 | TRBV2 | TGTGCCAGCAGAACGACAGGGGGCACTGAAGCTTTCTTT | CASRTTGGTEAFF
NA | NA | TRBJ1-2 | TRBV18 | TGTGCCAGCTCACCAACCGGCGGAGCCTTTTATGGCTACACCTTC | CASSPTGGAFYGYTF
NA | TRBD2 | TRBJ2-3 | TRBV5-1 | TGCGCCAGCACCCGCCCTAGCGGGCTTAGCACAGATACGCAGTATTTT | CASTRPSGLSTDTQYF
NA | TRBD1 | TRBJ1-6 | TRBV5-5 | TGTGCCAGCAGCTTGGCCCGGGGGACAGAAGAATCACCCCTCCACTTT | CASSLARGTEESPLHF
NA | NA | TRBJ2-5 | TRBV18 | TGTGCCAGCTCACCATTTGACAGCCAACAAGAGACCCAGTACTTC | CASSPFDSQQETQYF
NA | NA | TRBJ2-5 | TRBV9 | TGTGCCAGCAGCGTAGCTGGGGGGTTCCAAGAGACCCAGTACTTC | CASSVAGGFQETQYF
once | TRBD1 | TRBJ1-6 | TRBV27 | TGTGCCAGCAGTTCTGACAGGGGGAACTCACCCCTCCACTTT | CASSSDRGNSPLHF
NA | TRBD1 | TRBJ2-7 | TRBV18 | TGTGCCAGCTCACCCCAGACAGGGGCGGGGGAGCAGTACTTC | CASSPQTGAGEQYF
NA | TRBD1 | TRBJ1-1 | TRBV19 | TGTGCCAGTACCAAAAAGGAGGGGGCAAGTGTGACTGAAGCTTTCTTT | CASTKKEGASVTEAFF
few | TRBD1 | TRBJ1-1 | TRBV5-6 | TGTGCCAGCAGCTCGGGACAGGGGAAAGCTTTCTTT | CASSSGQGKAFF
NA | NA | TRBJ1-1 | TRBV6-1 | TGTGCCAGCAGTGTCGAACAGGTCCACACTGAAGCTTTCTTT | CASSVEQVHTEAFF
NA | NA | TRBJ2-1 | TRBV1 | TGCACCAGCACCCGGAGCGGGGACAGGGACCCGTCGTGCCATGAGCAGTTCTTC | CTSTRSGDRDPSCHEQFF
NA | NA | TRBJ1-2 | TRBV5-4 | TGTGCCAGCAGCCCACGCGGGATAGGCTATGGCTACACCTTC | CASSPRGIGYGYTF
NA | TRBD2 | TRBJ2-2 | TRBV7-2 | TGTGCCAGCAGCTTCTTACCGGGACTAAACACCGAGGAGCTGTTTTTT | CASSFLPGLNTEELFF
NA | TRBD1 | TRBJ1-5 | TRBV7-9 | TGTGCCAGCAGCTTAGGGACAGGGGGCGGTCAGCCCCAGCATTTT | CASSLGTGGGQPQHF
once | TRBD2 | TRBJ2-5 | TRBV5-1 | TGCGCCAGCAGCCCAGGACTAGCGGGGGCCAGCGATCAAGAGACCCAGTACTTC | CASSPGLAGASDQETQYF
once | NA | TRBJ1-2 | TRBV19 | TGTGCCAGTAGTCGCGTAGTAGAACCTAACTATGGCTACACCTTC | CASSRVVEPNYGYTF
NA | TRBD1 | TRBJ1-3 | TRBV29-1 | TGCAGCGTCCAAGAACAGGGGGTCGGAAACACCATATATTTT | CSVQEQGVGNTIYF
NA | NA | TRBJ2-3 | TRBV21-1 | TGTGCCAGCAGCTCCTCGGACAGGGGCACAGATACGCAGTATTTT | CASSSSDRGTDTQYF
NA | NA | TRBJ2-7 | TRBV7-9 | TGTGCCAGCAGCCCCGCGAGGGTAGACGAGCAGTACTTC | CASSPARVDEQYF
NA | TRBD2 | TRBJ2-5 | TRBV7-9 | TGTGCCAGCAGCTTAGCGGCTAGCGGACCCCAAGAGACCCAGTACTTC | CASSLAASGPQETQYF
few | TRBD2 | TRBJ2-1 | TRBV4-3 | TGCGCCAGCAGCCACGAGGAGGGCGGGGGCTACAATGAGCAGTTCTTC | CASSHEEGGGYNEQFF
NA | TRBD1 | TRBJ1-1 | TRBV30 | TGTGCCTGGAGGGTTATGACAGGGGTCGACACTGAAGCTTTCTTT | CAWRVMTGVDTEAFF
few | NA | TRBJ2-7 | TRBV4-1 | TGCGCCAGCAGCCAGGTCGCCAGCTCCTACGAGCAGTACTTC | CASSQVASSYEQYF
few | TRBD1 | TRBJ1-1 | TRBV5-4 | TGTGCCAGCAGCTCGGACAGGGGGCTAACTGAAGCTTTCTTT | CASSSDRGLTEAFF
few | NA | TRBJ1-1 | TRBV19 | TGTGCCAGTAGTATGTCAGGGAACACTGAAGCTTTCTTT | CASSMSGNTEAFF
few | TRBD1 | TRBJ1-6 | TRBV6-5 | TGTGCCAGCAGTTACGGGGACAGCGGCCTCCACTTT | CASSYGDSGLHF
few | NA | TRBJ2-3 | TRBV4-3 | TGCGCCAGCAGCCCGGGACTGAGCACAGATACGCAGTATTTT | CASSPGLSTDTQYF
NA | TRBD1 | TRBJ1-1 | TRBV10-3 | TGTGCCATCAGCCCACAGGGGAAGGACACTGAAGCTTTCTTT | CAISPQGKDTEAFF
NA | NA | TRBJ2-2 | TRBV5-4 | TGTGCCAGCTCTGGAGAGAACACCGGGGAGCTGTTTTTT | CASSGENTGELFF
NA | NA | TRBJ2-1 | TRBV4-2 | TGTGCCAGCAGCCAAGAAACCCCGGGTGCCTACAATGAGCAGTTCTTC | CASSQETPGAYNEQFF
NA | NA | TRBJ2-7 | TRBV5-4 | TGTGCCAGCAGCCGGCCCGGAGATTACGAGCAGTACTTC | CASSRPGDYEQYF
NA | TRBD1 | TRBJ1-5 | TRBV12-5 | TGTGCTAGTGCCTTCGGGACAGCAAATCAGCCCCAGCATTTT | CASAFGTANQPQHF
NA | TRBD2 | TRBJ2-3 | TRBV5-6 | TGTGCCAGCAGCGACAGAAAACTAGCGGGGTCCACAGATACGCAGTATTTT | CASSDRKLAGSTDTQYF
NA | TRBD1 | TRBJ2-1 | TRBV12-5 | TGTGCTAGTGGCCCCGGGACAGACTACAATGAGCAGTTCTTC | CASGPGTDYNEQFF
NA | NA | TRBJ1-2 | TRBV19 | TGTGCCAGTACCCCCAACCTAGGGGCTTCCTATGGCTACACCTTC | CASTPNLGASYGYTF
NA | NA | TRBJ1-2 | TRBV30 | TGTGCCTGGAGCCCTACAGGTAGCTATGGCTACACCTTC | CAWSPTGSYGYTF
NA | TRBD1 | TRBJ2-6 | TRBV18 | TGTGCCAGCTCACCTACTAGGACAGGGGATCGGTCTGGGGCCAACGTCCTGACTTTC | CASSPTRTGDRSGANVLTF
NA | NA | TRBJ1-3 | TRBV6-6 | TGTGCCAGCAGTTACTCGAGAAGTCGCTCTGGAAACACCATATATTTT | CASSYSRSRSGNTIYF
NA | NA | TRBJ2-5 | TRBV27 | TGTGCCAGCAGTTCGACAGGGGAGGGTACCCAGTACTTC | CASSSTGEGTQYF
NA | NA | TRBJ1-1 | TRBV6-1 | TGTGCCAGCAGTGAAGATTGGGCAGTGGGTGCTTTCTTT | CASSEDWAVGAFF
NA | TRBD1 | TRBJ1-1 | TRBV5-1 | TGCGCCAGCAGCTTGGGGACAGGGATCACTGAAGCTTTCTTT | CASSLGTGITEAFF
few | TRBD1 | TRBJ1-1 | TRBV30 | TGTGCCCGGACAGGGGGCCTGAACACTGAAGCTTTCTTT | CARTGGLNTEAFF
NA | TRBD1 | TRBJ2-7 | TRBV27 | TGTGCCAGCAGCATAGACAGGGGCAACGAGCAGTACTTC | CASSIDRGNEQYF
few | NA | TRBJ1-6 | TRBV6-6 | TGTGCCAGCAGTTATCCGGGGGGGGCAAATTCACCCCTCCACTTT | CASSYPGGANSPLHF
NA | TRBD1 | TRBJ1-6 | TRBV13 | TGTGCCAGCAGCTTAGGGGACAGGGGTGGGTCACCCCTCCACTTT | CASSLGDRGGSPLHF